This entry describes one TCR beta chain. What it binds is not known. Sequenced by immunoSEQ multiplex PCR; TCRdb stores in-frame clones only, minus some. This table has several thousand clones, approximately 80% appearing once. Histologic diagnosis was independently verified by two lung pathologists. The record originates from a study of immune evolution from preneoplasia to lung adenocarcinoma. Regarding the study as a whole: Clonality was highest in normal lung, lower in later-stage lesions apparently.

The CDR3 runs to 14 residues. Deletions cut 1 base from V and 3 bases from J, with 10 bases between. From germline, CDR1 is SGHNT and CDR2 YYREEE (reference sequence). This clonotype was sampled from a person aged 60-79 years with lung adenocarcinoma. Input material: FFPE adjacent normal lung tissue. The J gene is TRBJ1-1, the V gene TRBV5-4, with D maybe TRBD1 (5 bases). CDR3: CASSLSGTDTEAFF. The CDR3 nucleotides are TGTGCCAGCAGCTTGTCCGGGACGGACACTGAAGCTTTCTTT. The full variable domain, completed using reference TRBV5-4 and TRBJ1-1, is ETGVTQSPTHLIKTRGQQVTLRCSSQSGHNTVSWYQQALGQGPQFIFQYYREEENGRGNFPPRFSGLQFPNYSSELNVNALELDDSALYLCASSLSGTDTEAFFGQGTRLTVV.